The subject of this entry is one T cell receptor (beta chain). When the RNA was reverse transcribed, random hexamers were used with an input of about 0.5 to 1 ug. immunoSEQ multiplex PCR amplified TCR beta CDR3 across 54 Vbeta, 13 Jbeta. TCRdb reprocessed the immunoSEQ multiplex PCR reads with MiXCR, giving one entry per CDR3 protein. The table shows just over 150,000 distinct CDR3 sequences, with nearly 97% occurring only once. These data belong to a study of CD8 T cells in Susac syndrome. Sequencing of TCR beta, carried out with a high-throughput approach, was applied to CD8+ and CD4+ T cells from the blood. The multiple sclerosis controls were treatment-naive patients affected by stable or active relapsing-remitting disease. In contrast to the negatively isolated CD8+ and CD4+ T cells, TEMRA cells were FACS-enriched. The CDR3 is 13 residues long. Germline V gene data show CDR1 as DFQATT and CDR2 as SNEGSKA (reference sequence). V gave up 2 bases and J gave up 2 bases, with 9 bases separating them.

This receptor was obtained from a human donor with multiple sclerosis. The sample comprised CD8+ T cells from PBMCs. The chain carries TRBV20-1 and TRBJ2-5; a possible D gene is TRBD1 (6 bases). CDR3 amino acids: CSARKTGQETQYF. The CDR3 coding sequence is TGCAGTGCTAGAAAGACAGGACAAGAGACCCAGTACTTC.